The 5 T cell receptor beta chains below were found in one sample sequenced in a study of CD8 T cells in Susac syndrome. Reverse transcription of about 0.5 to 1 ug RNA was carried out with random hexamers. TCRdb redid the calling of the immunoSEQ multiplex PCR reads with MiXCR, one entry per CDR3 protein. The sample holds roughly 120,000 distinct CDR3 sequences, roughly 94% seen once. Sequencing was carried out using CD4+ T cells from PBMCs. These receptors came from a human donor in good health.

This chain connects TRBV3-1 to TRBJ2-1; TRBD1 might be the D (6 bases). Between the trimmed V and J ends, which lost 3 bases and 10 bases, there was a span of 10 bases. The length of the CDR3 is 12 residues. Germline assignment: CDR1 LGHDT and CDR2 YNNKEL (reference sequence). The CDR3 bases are TGTGCCAGCAGCCATTTACAGGGAGAGCAGTTCTTC. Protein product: CASSHLQGEQFF.

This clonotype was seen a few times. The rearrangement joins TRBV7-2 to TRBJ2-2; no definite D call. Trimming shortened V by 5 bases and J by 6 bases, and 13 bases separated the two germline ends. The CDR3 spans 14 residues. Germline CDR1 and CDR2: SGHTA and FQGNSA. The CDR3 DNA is TGTGCCAGCAGCCGACCTCGGTTTGCCGGGGAGCTGTTTTTT. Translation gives CASSRPRFAGELFF.

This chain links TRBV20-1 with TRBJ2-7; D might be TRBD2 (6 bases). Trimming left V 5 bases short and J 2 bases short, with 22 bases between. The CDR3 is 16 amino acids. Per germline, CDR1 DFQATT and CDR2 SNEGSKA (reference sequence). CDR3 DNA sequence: TGCAGTGCTCCCGAAAAGGCGGGATTTACCCCCTACGAGCAGTACTTC. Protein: CSAPEKAGFTPYEQYF.

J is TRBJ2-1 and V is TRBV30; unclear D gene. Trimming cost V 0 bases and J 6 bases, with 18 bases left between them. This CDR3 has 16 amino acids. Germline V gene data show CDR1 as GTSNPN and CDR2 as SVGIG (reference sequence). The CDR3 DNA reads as TGTGCCTGGAGTGTAAGCAGGACGAATTGGGGCAATGAGCAGTTCTTC. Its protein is CAWSVSRTNWGNEQFF.

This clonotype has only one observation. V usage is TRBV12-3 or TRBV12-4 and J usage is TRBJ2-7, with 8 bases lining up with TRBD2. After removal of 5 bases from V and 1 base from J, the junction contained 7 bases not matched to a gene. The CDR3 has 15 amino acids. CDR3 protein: CASSALTSASYEQYF. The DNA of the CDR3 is TGTGCCAGCAGTGCACTGACTAGCGCATCCTACGAGCAGTACTTC.